The text below deals with one T cell receptor beta chain. The individuals who served as donors were healthy Caucasians living in Russia, aged about 6 to 90. Total RNA, at least 5 micrograms per sample, was extracted from PBMCs. This record belongs to a study of blood T cells in healthy people across ages. Study-wide background: Template switching captured about one barcoded beta molecule per two T cells.

The germline V gene has CDR1 DFQATT and CDR2 SNEGSKA (reference sequence). Germline trimming cut 0 bases from V and 6 bases from J; bases unmatched to any gene: 13. The CDR3 length is 17 residues. The use of a sample-barcoded 5' primer and a J-beta primer mix characterized a second PCR of 7 to 11 cycles. Each cDNA molecule was tagged by a template-switch adaptor with 12 random nucleotides. A single record per CDR3 protein comes from TCRdb applying MiXCR to the 5' RACE reads. The sample contains 550,000 to 600,000 distinct CDR3 sequences, 47% of which appear only once. The chain recombines TRBV20-1 with TRBJ2-7; 11 nucleotides match TRBD1. The sample comprised blood. This sequence was found in a man older than 75 in good health. This CDR3 reads CSARENPRDRGRSEQYF. CDR3 DNA: TGCAGTGCTAGAGAGAATCCCCGGGACAGGGGGAGGTCCGAGCAGTACTTC.